This T cell receptor (beta chain) was recovered during a study of shared clonotypes between healthy human individuals. This table comes from immunoSEQ multiplex PCR, and its TCRdb copy is limited to in-frame clones, with some not included. Of about 1.5 million clones listed, 98% are singletons. CDR1 is MDHEN and CDR2 is SYDVKM in the germline V gene. This CDR3 spans 18 amino acids. Trimming at V came to 5 bases and at J to 2 bases, leaving 14 bases not matched to a gene. V and J are TRBV28 and TRBJ2-3, with 9 nucleotides matching TRBD2. This receptor was taken from a man aged 30 to 39 in good health. Input material: naive CD4+ T cells sorted from blood. Subset given: CD45RA+ positively selected. The CDR3 loop is CASSPTANLAGTTDTQYF. The CDR3, as DNA: TGTGCCAGCAGTCCCACTGCAAATCTAGCGGGAACCACAGATACGCAGTATTTT.